Given below is one T cell receptor beta chain in context. No antigen is known for it. Base qualities are not provided; no much larger clone lies one nucleotide away. These data come from a study of T cell repertoires in cytomegalovirus infection (dated by TCRdb to about 2019). About the study as a whole: Because public TCR beta signatures pointed to carriage of CMV infection together with the matching HLA type, the HLA type of each donor mattered for the analysis.

Sequenced on an Illumina HiSeq 1500. Using fastp at Q25 and MiXCR, TCRdb reprocessed the public reads and kept productive beta chains. Rows with a matching CDR3 protein are joined into one entry that keeps the most common DNA and genes. The sample records about 490,000 distinct CDR3 sequences, approximately 15% of which are singletons. 20% to 30% of the sample rests with the top ten. V is shortened by 6 bases, J by 8 bases, and the region joining them spans 12 bases. As encoded in the germline V gene, CDR1 is SGHRS while CDR2 is YFSETQ. Measured from the cysteine to the phenylalanine, the CDR3 is 12 residues long. Only the CDR3 DNA stays, 36 bases, in frame from base 1. Overall study outcomes, separate from this receptor: In both this cohort and an independent approximately 400-donor cohort, the cumulative frequency of public TCR beta family members distinguished carriers of CMV infection plus the relevant HLA type. The ex vivo response was dominated by HLA-C-restricted CMV-specific TCR beta clonotypes, and the single most frequent clonotype in two of eight donors was supplied by these HLA-C-restricted clonotypes.

The sequenced sample consisted of CD8+ T cells from PBMCs. The sequence links TRBV5-1 to TRBJ2-1; the D gene is perhaps TRBD2, on 6 matching bases. This sequence was found in a human donor in good health (CMV status not recorded). Some clones in this sample may be carry-over from other donors' samples. The DNA sequence follows: TGCGCCAGCACCAGACTAGGCGATGAGCAGTTCTTC. Its product reads: CASTRLGDEQFF.